The count of the clone carrying this T cell receptor (beta chain) is one. V lost 0 bases and J lost 8; bases outside the gene matches: 3. This CDR3 is built from 14 residues. In germline, CDR1 is GTSNPN, CDR2 SVGIG (reference sequence). This sample was taken from a study of technical replicates of blood from four donors. TCRdb's copy holds only in-frame clones and misses some; the assay was immunoSEQ multiplex PCR. The sample has about 14,000 clones; over 80% are singletons. The origin of this receptor is a human donor in good health. The sample consisted of PBMCs. J is TRBJ1-4 and V is TRBV30; 10 positions agree with TRBD1. The CDR3 DNA reads as TGTGCCTGGAGTGTCGGGACAGGGGAGGAAAAACTGTTTTTT. This gives the protein CAWSVGTGEEKLFF.